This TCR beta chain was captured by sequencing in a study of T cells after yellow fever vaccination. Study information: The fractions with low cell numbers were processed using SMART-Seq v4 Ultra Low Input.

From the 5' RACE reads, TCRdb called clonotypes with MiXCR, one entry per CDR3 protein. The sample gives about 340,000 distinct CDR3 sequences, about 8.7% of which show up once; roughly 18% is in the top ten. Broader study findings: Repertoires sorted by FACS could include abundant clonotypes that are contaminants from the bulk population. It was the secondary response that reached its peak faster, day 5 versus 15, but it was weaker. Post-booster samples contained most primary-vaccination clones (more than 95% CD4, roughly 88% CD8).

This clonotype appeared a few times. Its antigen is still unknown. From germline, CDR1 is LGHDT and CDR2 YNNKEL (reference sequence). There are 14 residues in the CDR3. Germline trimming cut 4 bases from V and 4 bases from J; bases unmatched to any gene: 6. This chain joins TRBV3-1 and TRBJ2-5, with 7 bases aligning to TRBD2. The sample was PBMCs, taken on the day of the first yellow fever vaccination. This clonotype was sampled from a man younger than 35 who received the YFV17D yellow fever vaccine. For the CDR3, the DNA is TGTGCCAGCAGCCCGAGCGGGGTCGGAGAGACCCAGTACTTC. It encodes CASSPSGVGETQYF.